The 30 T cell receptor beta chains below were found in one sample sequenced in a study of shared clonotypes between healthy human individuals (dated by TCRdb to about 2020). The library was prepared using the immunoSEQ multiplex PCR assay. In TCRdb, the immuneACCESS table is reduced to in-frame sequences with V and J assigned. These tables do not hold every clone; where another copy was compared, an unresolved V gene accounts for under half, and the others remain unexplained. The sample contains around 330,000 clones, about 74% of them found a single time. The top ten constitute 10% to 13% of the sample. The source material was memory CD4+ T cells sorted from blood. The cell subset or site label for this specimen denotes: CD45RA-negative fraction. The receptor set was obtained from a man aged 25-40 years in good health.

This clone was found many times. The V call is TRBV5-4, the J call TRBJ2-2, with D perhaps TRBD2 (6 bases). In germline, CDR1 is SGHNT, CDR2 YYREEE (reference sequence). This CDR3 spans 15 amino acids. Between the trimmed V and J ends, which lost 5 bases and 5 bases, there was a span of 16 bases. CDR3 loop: CASRPAGPGTGELFF. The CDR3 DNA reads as TGTGCCAGCAGACCTGCGGGACCCGGGACCGGGGAGCTGTTTTTT.

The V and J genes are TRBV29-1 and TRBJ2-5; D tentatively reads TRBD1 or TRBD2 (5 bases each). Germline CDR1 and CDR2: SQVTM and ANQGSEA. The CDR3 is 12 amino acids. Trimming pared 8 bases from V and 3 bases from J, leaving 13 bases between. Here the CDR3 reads CSFCGGEETQYF. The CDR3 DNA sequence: TGCAGCTTTTGTGGGGGTGAAGAGACCCAGTACTTC.

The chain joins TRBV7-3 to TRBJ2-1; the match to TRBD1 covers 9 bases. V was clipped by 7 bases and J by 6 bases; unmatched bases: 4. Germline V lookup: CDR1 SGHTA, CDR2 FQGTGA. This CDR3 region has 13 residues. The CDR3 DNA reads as TGTGCCAGCACCGCGGACAGGGGCAATGAGCAGTTCTTC. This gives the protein CASTADRGNEQFF.

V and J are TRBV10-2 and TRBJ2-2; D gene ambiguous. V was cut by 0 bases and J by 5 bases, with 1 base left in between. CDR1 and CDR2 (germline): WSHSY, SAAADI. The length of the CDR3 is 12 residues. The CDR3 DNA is TGCGCCAGCAGTGAGTCTACCGGGGAGCTGTTTTTT. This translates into CASSESTGELFF.

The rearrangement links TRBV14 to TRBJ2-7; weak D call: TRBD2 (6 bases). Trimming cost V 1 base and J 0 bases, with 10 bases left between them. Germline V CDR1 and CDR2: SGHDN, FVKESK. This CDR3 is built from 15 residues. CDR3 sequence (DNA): TGTGCCAGCAGCCAAGGATTTAGCGGCTCCTACGAGCAGTACTTC. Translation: CASSQGFSGSYEQYF.

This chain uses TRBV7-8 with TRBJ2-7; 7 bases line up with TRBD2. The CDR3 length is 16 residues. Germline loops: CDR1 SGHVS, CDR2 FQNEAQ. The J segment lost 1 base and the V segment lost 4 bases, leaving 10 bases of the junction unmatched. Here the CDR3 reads CASSYSRRESSYEQYF. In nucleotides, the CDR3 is TGTGCCAGCAGCTATTCAAGGCGGGAGAGTTCCTACGAGCAGTACTTC.

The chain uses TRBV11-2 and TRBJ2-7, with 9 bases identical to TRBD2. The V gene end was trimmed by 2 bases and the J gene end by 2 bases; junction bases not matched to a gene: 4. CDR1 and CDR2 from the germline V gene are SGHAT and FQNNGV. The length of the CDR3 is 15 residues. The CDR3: CASSLMVAGAYEQYF. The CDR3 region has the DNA TGTGCCAGCAGCTTAATGGTAGCGGGAGCCTACGAGCAGTACTTC.

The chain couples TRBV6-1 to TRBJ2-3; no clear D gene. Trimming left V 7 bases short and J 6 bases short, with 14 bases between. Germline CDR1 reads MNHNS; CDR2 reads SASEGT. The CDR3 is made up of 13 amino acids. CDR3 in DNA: TGTGCCAGCAATCTTGGAACCCGGGATACGCAGTATTTT. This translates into CASNLGTRDTQYF.

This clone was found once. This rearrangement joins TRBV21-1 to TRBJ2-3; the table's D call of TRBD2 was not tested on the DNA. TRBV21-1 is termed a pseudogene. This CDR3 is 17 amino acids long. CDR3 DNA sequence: TGTGCCAGCAGCCCAACCCTTAGCGGGAGCCGGACAGATACGCAGTATTTT. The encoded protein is CASSPTLSGSRTDTQYF.

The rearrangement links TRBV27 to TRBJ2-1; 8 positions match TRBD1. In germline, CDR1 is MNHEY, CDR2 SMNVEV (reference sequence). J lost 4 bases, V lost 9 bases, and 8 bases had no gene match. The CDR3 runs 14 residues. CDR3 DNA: TGTGCCAGGGGGGACAGGATTAATTACAATGAGCAGTTCTTC. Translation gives CARGDRINYNEQFF.

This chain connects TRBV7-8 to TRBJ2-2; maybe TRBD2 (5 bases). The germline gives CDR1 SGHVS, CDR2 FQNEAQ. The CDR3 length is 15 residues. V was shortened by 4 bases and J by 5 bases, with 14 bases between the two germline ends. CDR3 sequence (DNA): TGTGCCAGCAGCTATAAACAAGGGAGTACCGGGGAGCTGTTTTTT. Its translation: CASSYKQGSTGELFF.

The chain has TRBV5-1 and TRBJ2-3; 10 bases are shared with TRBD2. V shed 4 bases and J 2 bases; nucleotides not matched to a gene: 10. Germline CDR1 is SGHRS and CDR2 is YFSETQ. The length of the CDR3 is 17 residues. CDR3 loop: CASSILAGGHFTDTQYF. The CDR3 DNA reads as TGCGCCAGCAGCATATTAGCGGGAGGACACTTCACAGATACGCAGTATTTT.

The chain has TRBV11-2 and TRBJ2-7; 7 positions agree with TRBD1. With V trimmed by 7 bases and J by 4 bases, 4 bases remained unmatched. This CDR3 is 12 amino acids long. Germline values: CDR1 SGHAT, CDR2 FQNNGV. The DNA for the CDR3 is TGTGCCAGCAATCCGACAGGGTACGAGCAGTACTTC. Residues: CASNPTGYEQYF.

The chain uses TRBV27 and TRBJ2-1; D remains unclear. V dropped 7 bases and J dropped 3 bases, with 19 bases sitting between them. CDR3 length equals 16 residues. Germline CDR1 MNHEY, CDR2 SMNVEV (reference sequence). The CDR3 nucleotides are TGTGCCAGCAAGTCCCAGAGAGCGCATGACTACAATGAGCAGTTCTTC. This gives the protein CASKSQRAHDYNEQFF.

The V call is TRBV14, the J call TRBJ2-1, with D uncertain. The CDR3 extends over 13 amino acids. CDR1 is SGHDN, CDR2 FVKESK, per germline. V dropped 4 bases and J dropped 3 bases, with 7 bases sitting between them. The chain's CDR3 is CASSPRSYNEQFF. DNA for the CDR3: TGTGCCAGCAGCCCCCGAAGCTACAATGAGCAGTTCTTC.

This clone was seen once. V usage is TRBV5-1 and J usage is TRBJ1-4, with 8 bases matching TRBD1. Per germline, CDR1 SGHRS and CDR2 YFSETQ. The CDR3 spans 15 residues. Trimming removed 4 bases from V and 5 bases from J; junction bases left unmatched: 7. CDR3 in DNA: TGCGCCAGCAGCCCGGGGGACAGGTTGAATGAAAAACTGTTTTTT. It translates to CASSPGDRLNEKLFF. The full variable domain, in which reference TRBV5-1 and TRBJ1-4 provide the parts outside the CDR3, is KAGVTQTPRYLIKTRGQQVTLSCSPISGHRSVSWYQQTPGQGLQFLFEYFSETQRNKGNFPGRFSGRQFSNSRSEMNVSTLELGDSALYLCASSPGDRLNEKLFFGSGTQLSVL.

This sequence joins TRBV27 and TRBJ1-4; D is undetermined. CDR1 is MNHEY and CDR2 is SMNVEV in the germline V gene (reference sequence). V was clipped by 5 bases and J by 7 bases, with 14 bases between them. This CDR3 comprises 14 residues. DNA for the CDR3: TGTGCCAGCAGTAACCAAGGGAGTGGTGAAAAACTGTTTTTT. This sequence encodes CASSNQGSGEKLFF.

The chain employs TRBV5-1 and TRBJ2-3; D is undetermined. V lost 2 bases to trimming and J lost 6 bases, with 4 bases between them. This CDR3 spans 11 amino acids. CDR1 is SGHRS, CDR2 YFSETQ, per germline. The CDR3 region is CASSFMDTQYF. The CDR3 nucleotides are TGCGCCAGCAGCTTTATGGATACGCAGTATTTT.

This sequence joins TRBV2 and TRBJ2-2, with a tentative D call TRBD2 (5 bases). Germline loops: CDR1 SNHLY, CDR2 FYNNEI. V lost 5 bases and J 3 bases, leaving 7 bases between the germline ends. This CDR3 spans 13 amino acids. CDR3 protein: CASSRRDTGELFF. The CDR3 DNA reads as TGTGCCAGCAGTCGGCGGGACACCGGGGAGCTGTTTTTT.

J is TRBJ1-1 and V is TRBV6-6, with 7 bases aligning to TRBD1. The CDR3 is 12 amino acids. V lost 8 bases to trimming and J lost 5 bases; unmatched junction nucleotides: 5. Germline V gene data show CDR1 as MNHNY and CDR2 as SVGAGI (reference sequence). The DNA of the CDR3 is TGTGCCAGCCAGGGGGGGAATACTGAAGCTTTCTTT. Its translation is CASQGGNTEAFF.

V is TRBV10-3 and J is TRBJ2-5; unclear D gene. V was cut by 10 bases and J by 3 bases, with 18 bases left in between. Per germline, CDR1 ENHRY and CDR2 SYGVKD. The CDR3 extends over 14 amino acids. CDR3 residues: CATCPQATKETQYF. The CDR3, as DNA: TGTGCCACGTGTCCCCAGGCTACCAAAGAGACCCAGTACTTC.

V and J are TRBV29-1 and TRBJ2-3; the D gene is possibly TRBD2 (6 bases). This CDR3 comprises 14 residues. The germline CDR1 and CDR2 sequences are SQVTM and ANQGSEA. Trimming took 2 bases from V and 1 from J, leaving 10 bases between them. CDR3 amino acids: CSVEPSSGTDTQYF. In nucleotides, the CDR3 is TGCAGCGTTGAACCCTCTAGCGGCACAGATACGCAGTATTTT.

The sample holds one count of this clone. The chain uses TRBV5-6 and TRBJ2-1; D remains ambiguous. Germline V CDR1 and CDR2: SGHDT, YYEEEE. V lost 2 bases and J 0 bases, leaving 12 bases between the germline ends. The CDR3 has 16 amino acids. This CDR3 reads CASSLSGYNSYNEQFF. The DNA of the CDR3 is TGTGCCAGCAGCTTATCCGGATATAACTCCTACAATGAGCAGTTCTTC.

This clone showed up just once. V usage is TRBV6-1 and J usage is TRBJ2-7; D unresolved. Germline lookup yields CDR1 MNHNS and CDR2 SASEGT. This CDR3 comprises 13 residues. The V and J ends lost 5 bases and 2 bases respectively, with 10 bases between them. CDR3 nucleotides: TGTGCCAGCAGTCAAGGGAACCCCTACGAGCAGTACTTC. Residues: CASSQGNPYEQYF.

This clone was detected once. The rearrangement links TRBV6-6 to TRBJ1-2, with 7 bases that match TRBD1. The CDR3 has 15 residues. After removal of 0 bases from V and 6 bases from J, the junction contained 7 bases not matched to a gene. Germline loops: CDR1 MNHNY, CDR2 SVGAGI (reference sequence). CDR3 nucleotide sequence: TGTGCCAGCAGTTACTCGCGGATAGGGGGCGATGGCTACACCTTC. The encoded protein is CASSYSRIGGDGYTF.

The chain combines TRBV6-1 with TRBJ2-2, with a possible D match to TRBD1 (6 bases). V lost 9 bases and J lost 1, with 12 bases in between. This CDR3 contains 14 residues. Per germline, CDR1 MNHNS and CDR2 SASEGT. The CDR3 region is CASTLRGNTGELFF. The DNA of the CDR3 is TGTGCCAGTACCCTCAGGGGGAACACCGGGGAGCTGTTTTTT.

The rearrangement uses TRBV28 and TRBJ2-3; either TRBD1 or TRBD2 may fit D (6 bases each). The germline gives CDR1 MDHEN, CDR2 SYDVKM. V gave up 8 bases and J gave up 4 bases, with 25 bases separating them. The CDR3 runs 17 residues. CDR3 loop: CASYSLVLAGEADTQYF. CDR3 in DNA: TGTGCCAGCTACAGTTTAGTTCTCGCAGGGGAGGCAGATACGCAGTATTTT.

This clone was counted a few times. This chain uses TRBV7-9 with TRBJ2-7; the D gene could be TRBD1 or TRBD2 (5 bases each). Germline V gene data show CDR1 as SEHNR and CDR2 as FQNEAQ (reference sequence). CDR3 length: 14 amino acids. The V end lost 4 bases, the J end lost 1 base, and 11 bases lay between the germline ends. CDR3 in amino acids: CASSSGTISYEQYF. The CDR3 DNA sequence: TGTGCCAGCAGCTCCGGGACCATATCCTACGAGCAGTACTTC. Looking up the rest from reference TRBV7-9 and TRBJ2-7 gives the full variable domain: DTGVSQNPRHKITKRGQNVTFRCDPISEHNRLYWYRQTLGQGPEFLTYFQNEAQLEKSRLLSDRFSAERPKGSFSTLEIQRTEQGDSAMYLCASSSGTISYEQYFGPGTRLTVT.

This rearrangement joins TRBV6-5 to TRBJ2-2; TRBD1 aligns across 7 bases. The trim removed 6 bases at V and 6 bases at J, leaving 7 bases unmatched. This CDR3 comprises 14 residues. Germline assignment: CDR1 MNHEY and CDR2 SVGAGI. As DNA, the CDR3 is TGTGCCAGCAGGAAGACAGGGCTCGCCGGGGAGCTGTTTTTT. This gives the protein CASRKTGLAGELFF.

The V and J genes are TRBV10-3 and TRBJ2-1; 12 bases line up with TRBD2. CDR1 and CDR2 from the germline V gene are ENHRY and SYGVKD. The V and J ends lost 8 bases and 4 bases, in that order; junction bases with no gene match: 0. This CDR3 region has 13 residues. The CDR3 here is CAIGTSGYNEQFF. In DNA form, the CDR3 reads TGTGCCATCGGGACTAGCGGGTACAATGAGCAGTTCTTC.